The entry that follows covers one TCR beta chain sequence. These data belong to a study of T cell changes during pregnancy in multiple sclerosis. Between the trimmed V and J ends, which lost 3 bases and 5 bases, there was a span of 10 bases. The V gene's germline CDR1 is MDHEN and CDR2 SYDVKM. The CDR3 sequence is 13 residues long. Profiled with immunoSEQ multiplex PCR; TCRdb holds only in-frame clones, not every one. The sample shows some 77,000 clones, just over 90% of them seen only once. This chain uses TRBV28 with TRBJ1-1; D is uncertain. The sequence was obtained from a female donor in good health, enrolled as a control in a pregnancy study. This material consisted of peripheral blood, taken in the second trimester of pregnancy. The CDR3 region has the DNA TGTGCCAGCAGTTTTTCTCGGGGTACTGAAGCTTTCTTT. Translated: CASSFSRGTEAFF.